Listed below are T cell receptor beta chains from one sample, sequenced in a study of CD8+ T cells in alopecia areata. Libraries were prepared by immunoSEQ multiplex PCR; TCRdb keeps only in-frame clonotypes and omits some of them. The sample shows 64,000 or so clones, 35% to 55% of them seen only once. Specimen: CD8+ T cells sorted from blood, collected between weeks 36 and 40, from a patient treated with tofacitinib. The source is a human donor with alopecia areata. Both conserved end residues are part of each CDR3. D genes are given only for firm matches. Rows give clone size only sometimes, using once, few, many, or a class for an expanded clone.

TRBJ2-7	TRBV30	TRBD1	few	CAWDETGGTYEQYF	TGTGCCTGGGACGAGACAGGGGGCACCTACGAGCAGTACTTC
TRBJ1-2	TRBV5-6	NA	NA	CASSLNQDAGGYTF	TGTGCCAGCAGCTTGAATCAGGATGCAGGTGGCTACACCTTC
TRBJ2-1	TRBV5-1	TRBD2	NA	CASSLGLANHNEQFF	TGCGCCAGCAGCTTGGGACTAGCGAACCACAATGAGCAGTTCTTC
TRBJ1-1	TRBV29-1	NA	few	CSVDGGTEAFF	TGCAGCGTTGATGGGGGCACTGAAGCTTTCTTT
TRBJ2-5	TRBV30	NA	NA	CAWTQGGGETQYF	TGTGCCTGGACCCAGGGGGGTGGGGAGACCCAGTACTTC
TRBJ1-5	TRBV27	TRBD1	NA	CASRGQGQPQHF	TGTGCCAGCAGAGGACAGGGACAGCCCCAGCATTTT
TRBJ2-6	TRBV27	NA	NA	CASTQMGSSGANVLTF	TGTGCCAGCACTCAAATGGGTTCCTCTGGGGCCAACGTCCTGACTTTC
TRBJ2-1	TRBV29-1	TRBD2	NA	CSLTTGTSGYNEQFF	TGCAGCCTGACTACCGGGACTAGCGGCTACAATGAGCAGTTCTTC
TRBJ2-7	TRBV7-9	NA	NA	CASSLEYEQYF	TGTGCCAGCAGCTTAGAGTACGAGCAGTACTTC
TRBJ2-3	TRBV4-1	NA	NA	CASSQPLAKAQYF	TGCGCCAGCAGCCAGCCATTAGCGAAGGCGCAGTATTTT
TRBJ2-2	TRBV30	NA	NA	CAWSWSGPGTGELFF	TGTGCCTGGAGCTGGTCAGGACCGGGCACCGGGGAGCTGTTTTTT